This TCR beta chain emerged from a study of T-cell memory formation after mild COVID-19. CDR1 is DFQATT, CDR2 SNEGSKA, per germline (reference sequence). The CDR3 contains 15 residues. J lost 3 bases, V lost 0 bases, and 6 bases had no gene match. As for this clonotype: Antigen unknown.

Study conclusions and caveats: Second-wave clones with a day 37 peak had unconfirmed SARS-CoV-2 specificity.

TCRdb re-called the 5' RACE reads through MiXCR, storing one row per CDR3 protein. The repertoire has hundreds of thousands of distinct CDR3 sequences, roughly 13% of them found once; the top ten carry over 20%. Sequenced: PBMCs or a T cell subset sorted from them (not recorded which). The rearrangement joins TRBV20-1 to TRBJ2-3, with 7 bases that match TRBD1. This TCR was sampled from a man aged 18 to 30 who had mild COVID-19 (a few samples of this study predate the infection). Cell type and time point are not known. The CDR3 DNA sequence: TGCAGTGCTAGAGATGTCAGGGGGTTAACAGATACGCAGTATTTT. Translating it yields CSARDVRGLTDTQYF.